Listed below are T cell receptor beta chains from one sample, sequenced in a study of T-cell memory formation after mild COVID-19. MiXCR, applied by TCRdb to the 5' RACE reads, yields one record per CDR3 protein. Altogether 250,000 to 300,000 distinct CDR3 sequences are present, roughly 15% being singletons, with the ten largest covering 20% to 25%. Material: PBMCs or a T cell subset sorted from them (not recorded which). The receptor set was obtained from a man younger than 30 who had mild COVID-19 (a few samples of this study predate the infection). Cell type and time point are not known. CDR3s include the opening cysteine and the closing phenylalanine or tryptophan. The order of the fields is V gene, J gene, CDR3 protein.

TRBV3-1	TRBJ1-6	CASSARTGPPGNSPLHF
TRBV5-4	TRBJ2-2	CASSLGLRRELFF
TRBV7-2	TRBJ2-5	CASSRWTSGGETQYF
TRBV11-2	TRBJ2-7	CASRVGAASYEQYF
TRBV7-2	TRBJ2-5	CASSLAGGDVETQYF
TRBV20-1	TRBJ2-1	CSARAYSYNEQFF
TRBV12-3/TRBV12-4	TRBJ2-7	CASSFQGSYEQYF
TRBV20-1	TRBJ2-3	CSARDGAAPTDTQYF
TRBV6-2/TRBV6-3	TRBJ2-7	CASRRDRGAYYEQYF
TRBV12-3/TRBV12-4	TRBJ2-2	CASSLGLVTTGELFF
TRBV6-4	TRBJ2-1	CASSETVDYNEQFF
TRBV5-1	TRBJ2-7	CASSLAVGIYEQYF